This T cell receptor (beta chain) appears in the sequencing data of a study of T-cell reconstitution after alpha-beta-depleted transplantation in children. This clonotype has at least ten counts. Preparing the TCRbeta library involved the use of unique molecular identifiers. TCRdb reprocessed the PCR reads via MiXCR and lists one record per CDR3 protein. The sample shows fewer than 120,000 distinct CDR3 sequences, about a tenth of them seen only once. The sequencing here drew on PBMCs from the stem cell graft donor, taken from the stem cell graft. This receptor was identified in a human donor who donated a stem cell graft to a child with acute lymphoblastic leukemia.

CDR3 nucleotide sequence: TGCAGTGCTAGAGATGCCCGACCGTTGAACACTGAAGCTTTCTTT. Translated, it gives CSARDARPLNTEAFF. This sequence joins TRBV20-1 and TRBJ1-1, with D unresolved. Trimming took off 0 bases at V and 0 bases at J, with 11 bases between the two ends. The germline gives CDR1 DFQATT, CDR2 SNEGSKA (reference sequence). The CDR3 is 15 residues long.